Listed below are T cell receptor beta chains from one sample, sequenced in a study of response to subunit inactivated influenza vaccine. TCRdb reprocessed the RT-PCR reads via MiXCR and lists one record per CDR3 protein. In the table there are about 800,000 distinct CDR3 sequences, around 20% of which are singletons. This sample comprised PBMCs from blood, obtained roughly 5 days after vaccination. The receptors were sampled from a man aged 45-60 years who received an inactivated influenza vaccine. Each CDR3 is given with its conserved first and last residue. A D gene is named only where the DNA matches it firmly. For some rows the clone size is stated as once, few or many, or as a class when expanded; others skip it.

J gene | clone size | D gene | V gene | CDR3 protein | CDR3 DNA
TRBJ2-7 | few | NA | TRBV7-6 | CASSLALVYEQYF | TGTGCCAGCAGCTTAGCGTTAGTCTACGAGCAGTACTTC
TRBJ2-7 | few | TRBD2 | TRBV28 | CASSSPRTSGSREQYF | TGTGCCAGCAGTTCACCACGGACTAGCGGGAGTAGGGAGCAGTACTTC
TRBJ2-7 | NA | TRBD1 | TRBV28 | CASSKGAGQTYYEQYF | TGTGCCAGCAGTAAGGGGGCCGGACAGACCTACTACGAGCAGTACTTC
TRBJ2-1 | few | NA | TRBV5-1 | CASSLVGEHEQFF | TGCGCCAGCAGCTTGGTGGGGGAACATGAGCAGTTCTTC
TRBJ2-1 | few | NA | TRBV20-1 | CSAPRTRLFNEQFF | TGCAGTGCTCCCAGAACGCGGCTGTTCAATGAGCAGTTCTTC
TRBJ2-1 | NA | NA | TRBV21-1 | CAASSDLGEMDNEQFF | TGTGCCGCATCCTCGGATCTAGGAGAGATGGACAATGAGCAGTTCTTC
TRBJ1-1 | NA | NA | TRBV27 | CASSFAGVNTEAFF | TGTGCCAGCAGTTTTGCGGGAGTGAACACTGAAGCTTTCTTT
TRBJ1-4 | NA | NA | TRBV20-1 | CSASGGAGNEKLFF | TGCAGTGCTAGCGGGGGCGCGGGTAATGAAAAACTGTTTTTT
TRBJ2-7 | few | TRBD1 | TRBV2 | CASGEWDRAYEQYF | TGTGCCAGCGGCGAATGGGACAGGGCCTACGAGCAGTACTTC
TRBJ2-2 | few | NA | TRBV20-1 | CSARGGSDTGELFF | TGCAGTGCTAGAGGAGGGAGTGACACCGGGGAGCTGTTTTTT
TRBJ2-1 | many | TRBD2 | TRBV9 | CASSVASGRANEQFF | TGTGCCAGCAGCGTAGCTAGCGGGAGGGCCAATGAGCAGTTCTTC
TRBJ2-4 | few | NA | TRBV3-1 | CASSQDQVGDIQYF | TGTGCCAGCAGCCAAGATCAGGTCGGAGACATTCAGTACTTC
TRBJ2-1 | many | TRBD1 | TRBV10-3 | CAISDPGTVHEQFF | TGTGCCATCAGTGACCCCGGGACAGTCCATGAGCAGTTCTTC
TRBJ2-1 | once | TRBD2 | TRBV28 | CASSLGGTEVGEQFF | TGTGCCAGCAGTTTGGGGGGGACCGAGGTAGGCGAGCAGTTCTTC
TRBJ2-7 | NA | NA | TRBV5-1 | CASRQTFDYEQYF | TGCGCCAGCCGACAGACCTTCGACTACGAGCAGTACTTC
TRBJ2-1 | few | TRBD2 | TRBV7-9 | CASSPASGRGYNEQFF | TGTGCCAGCAGCCCAGCTAGCGGGAGAGGGTACAATGAGCAGTTCTTC
TRBJ2-3 | many | NA | TRBV28 | CASSPGGSADTQYF | TGTGCCAGCAGTCCCGGGGGCTCCGCAGATACGCAGTATTTT
TRBJ2-3 | NA | NA | TRBV20-1 | CSAPRDSTDTQYF | TGCAGTGCCCCCCGGGACAGCACAGATACGCAGTATTTT
TRBJ2-7 | few | NA | TRBV11-1 | CASSPPALVREPILWEQYF | TGTGCCAGCAGCCCACCTGCTTTGGTCCGAGAACCGATACTGTGGGAGCAGTACTTC
TRBJ2-3 | NA | TRBD2 | TRBV2 | CASSFGVNWRELADTQYF | TGTGCCAGCAGTTTCGGGGTGAATTGGCGGGAGCTAGCAGATACGCAGTATTTT
TRBJ2-7 | NA | NA | TRBV10-3 | CAISESMGYEQYF | TGTGCCATCAGTGAGTCGATGGGCTACGAGCAGTACTTC
TRBJ1-5 | few | TRBD1 | TRBV20-1 | CSAREGTAKAPQHF | TGCAGTGCTAGAGAGGGGACAGCTAAAGCTCCCCAGCATTTT
TRBJ2-7 | NA | NA | TRBV7-9 | CASSRDLNHEQYF | TGTGCCAGCAGCCGGGACTTGAACCACGAGCAGTACTTC
TRBJ2-1 | NA | NA | TRBV6-2/TRBV6-3 | CASGIGNEQFF | TGTGCCAGCGGGATAGGGAATGAGCAGTTCTTC